These 28 T cell receptor beta chains were sequenced from one sample in a study of cytomegalovirus exposure and HLA in healthy donors. Vbeta (60) and Jbeta (13) primers were used in the PCR. Assay used: immunoSEQ multiplex PCR; TCRdb lists only in-frame clones, some missing. This table holds fewer than 75,000 clones, 80% found once. The sequenced material came from PBMCs. The receptors come from a woman aged 30 to 39 in good health and CMV-seronegative.

The chain recombines TRBV28 with TRBJ1-5; a possible D gene is TRBD1 (5 bases). From germline, CDR1 is MDHEN and CDR2 SYDVKM. V was trimmed by 2 bases and J by 5 bases, leaving 10 bases between them. CDR3 length: 14 residues. CDR3 sequence (DNA): TGTGCCAGCAGTTTAGCCGACAGCTATCAGCCCCAGCATTTT. This gives the protein CASSLADSYQPQHF.

V gene TRBV7-8 combines with J gene TRBJ1-5; D gene ambiguous. The CDR3 spans 15 residues. The germline V gene has CDR1 SGHVS and CDR2 FQNEAQ. The V end lost 2 bases, the J end lost 0 bases, and 8 bases lay between the germline ends. The CDR3 nucleotides read TGTGCCAGCAGCTTACAGGACTATAGCAATCAGCCCCAGCATTTT. Translating it yields CASSLQDYSNQPQHF.

A few counts support this clone. The chain employs TRBV2 and TRBJ1-4, with 7 bases fitting TRBD1. V gave up 8 bases and J gave up 10 bases; unmatched junction bases: 7. The CDR3 covers 12 residues. Germline CDR1 is SNHLY and CDR2 is FYNNEI. CDR3 sequence (DNA): TGTGCCAGCTCTAACAGGGGTGGAAAACTGTTTTTT. Translation: CASSNRGGKLFF.

The CDR3 DNA follows: TGTGCCAGCAGTGTCGACAGGTTCTCCTACGAGCAGTACTTC. As protein: CASSVDRFSYEQYF. This chain uses TRBV6-1 with TRBJ2-7; possible D gene TRBD1, 6 bases. Germline V lookup: CDR1 MNHNS, CDR2 SASEGT. Between the trimmed V and J ends, which lost 4 bases and 0 bases, there was a span of 10 bases. The CDR3 loop spans 14 amino acids.

Only one count was recorded for this clone. V gene TRBV30 combines with J gene TRBJ2-7; TRBD1 matches 7 bases. CDR3 length: 15 amino acids. The ends lost 2 bases at V and 1 base at J; junction bases unmatched: 8. From germline, CDR1 is GTSNPN and CDR2 SVGIG (reference sequence). This CDR3 is CAWSPGQVLSYEQYF. DNA for the CDR3: TGTGCCTGGAGTCCAGGACAGGTCCTGTCCTACGAGCAGTACTTC. Using reference TRBV30 and TRBJ2-7 for the parts outside the CDR3, the full variable domain is SQTIHQWPATLVQPVGSPLSLECTVEGTSNPNLYWYRQAAGRGLQLLFYSVGIGQISSEVPQNLSASRPQDRQFILSSKKLLLSDSGFYLCAWSPGQVLSYEQYFGPGTRLTVT.

The rearrangement links TRBV15 to TRBJ1-5; 7 nucleotides agree with TRBD1. Germline V gene lookup returns CDR1 LNHNV and CDR2 YYDKDF (reference sequence). The CDR3 sequence is 14 residues long. V lost 1 base and J lost 7; bases outside the gene matches: 4. As DNA, the CDR3 is TGTGCCACCAGCAGAGCAGGGGGAAAACAGCCCCAGCATTTT. Translation gives CATSRAGGKQPQHF.

This clone was seen just once. V is TRBV5-4 and J is TRBJ2-7; no clear D gene. CDR3 length: 16 residues. V lost 4 bases to trimming and J lost 0 bases, with 17 bases between them. CDR1 is SGHNT and CDR2 is YYREEE in the germline V gene (reference sequence). CDR3 in amino acids: CASSPGSPSSSYEQYF. The CDR3 nucleotides read TGTGCCAGCAGCCCAGGATCCCCAAGCAGCTCCTACGAGCAGTACTTC.

The J gene is TRBJ1-1, the V gene TRBV5-4, with D maybe TRBD1 (6 bases). Trimming pared 4 bases from V and 4 bases from J, leaving 11 bases between. Germline V gene lookup returns CDR1 SGHNT and CDR2 YYREEE (reference sequence). This CDR3 comprises 13 residues. The CDR3 DNA follows: TGTGCCAGCAGCCAAATACAGGGCACTGAAGCTTTCTTT. Amino acids: CASSQIQGTEAFF.

V gene TRBV27 combines with J gene TRBJ1-5, with D possibly being TRBD1 (6 bases). CDR1 is MNHEY and CDR2 is SMNVEV in the germline V gene (reference sequence). Trimming shortened V by 6 bases and J by 3 bases, and 9 bases separated the two germline ends. The CDR3 runs to 13 residues. The CDR3 DNA follows: TGTGCCAGCAGCCAGGGGTACAATCAGCCCCAGCATTTT. This gives the protein CASSQGYNQPQHF.

The gene calls are TRBV13 and TRBJ2-7, with 7 bases aligning to TRBD1. The CDR3 has 14 residues. CDR1 and CDR2 from the germline V gene are PRHDT and FYEKMQ (reference sequence). The trim removed 5 bases at V and 2 bases at J, leaving 6 bases unmatched. CDR3 loop: CASSPTGSTYEQYF. CDR3 in DNA: TGTGCCAGCAGCCCGACAGGGAGTACCTACGAGCAGTACTTC. Combining the CDR3 with reference TRBV13 and TRBJ2-7 gives the whole variable domain AAGVIQSPRHLIKEKRETATLKCYPIPRHDTVYWYQQGPGQDPQFLISFYEKMQSDKGSIPDRFSAQQFSDYHSELNMSSLELGDSALYFCASSPTGSTYEQYFGPGTRLTVT.

The chain recombines TRBV6-5 with TRBJ1-1; D perhaps matches TRBD1 (5 bases). The CDR3 covers 16 residues. The V gene's germline CDR1 is MNHEY and CDR2 SVGAGI. V was pared by 0 bases and J by 1 base, with 12 bases between. CDR3 bases: TGTGCCAGCAGTTACTCGCCCCGTGGACAGAACACTGAAGCTTTCTTT. Protein: CASSYSPRGQNTEAFF.

The chain combines TRBV28 with TRBJ1-2; D might be TRBD1 (6 bases). The CDR3 consists of 12 residues. Trimming stripped 5 bases from V and 8 bases from J, with 12 bases between. Germline V CDR1 and CDR2: MDHEN, SYDVKM. CDR3 in DNA: TGTGCCAGCAGTGGGGGACAACGGGGCTACACCTTC. Amino acid sequence: CASSGGQRGYTF.

This clone was observed once. The chain joins TRBV10-3 to TRBJ2-7; 9 bases are a match to TRBD2. Germline CDR1 and CDR2: ENHRY and SYGVKD. The CDR3 contains 17 residues. The trim removed 0 bases at V and 1 base at J, leaving 7 bases unmatched. The CDR3 reads CAISESLAGEHSYEQYF. The CDR3 DNA is TGTGCCATCAGTGAGTCGTTAGCGGGGGAACATTCCTACGAGCAGTACTTC.

This chain connects TRBV10-3 to TRBJ1-2, with a possible D match to TRBD1 (5 bases). V was trimmed by 3 bases and J by 6 bases, leaving 14 bases between them. CDR1 is ENHRY, CDR2 SYGVKD, per germline. This CDR3 comprises 14 residues. CDR3 nucleotide sequence: TGTGCCATCAGTGACGAGGGTGGAGGGGATGGCTACACCTTC. It is translated as CAISDEGGGDGYTF.

This clone was recorded once. This chain uses TRBV9 with TRBJ2-2, with 14 bases that match TRBD2. CDR3 length: 16 residues. CDR1 SGDLS and CDR2 YYNGEE come from the germline V gene. V dropped 1 base and J dropped 6; count of bases not matched to a gene: 2. CDR3 sequence (DNA): TGTGCCAGCAGCGTACCGGGACTAGCGGGAGCCGGGGAGCTGTTTTTT. This codes for CASSVPGLAGAGELFF.

V gene TRBV4-2 combines with J gene TRBJ2-2; possibly TRBD1 for D (5 bases). V lost 6 bases to trimming and J lost 0 bases, with 14 bases between them. In germline, CDR1 is LGHNA, CDR2 YNFKEQ. The CDR3 loop spans 16 amino acids. In nucleotides, the CDR3 is TGTGCCAGCAGAAGACTCGACAGAGCGAACACCGGGGAGCTGTTTTTT. Translated: CASRRLDRANTGELFF.

The CDR3 DNA follows: TGTGCCAGCAGCTCCGGACCGGACAGGAGGGGTGGGGGCTACACCTTC. Protein: CASSSGPDRRGGGYTF. The rearrangement uses TRBV7-2 and TRBJ1-2; 7 bases align to TRBD1. V lost 4 bases to trimming and J lost 8 bases; unmatched junction nucleotides: 16. Germline CDR1 SGHTA, CDR2 FQGNSA. This CDR3 region has 16 residues.

V gene TRBV7-9 combines with J gene TRBJ1-1, with a tentative D call TRBD1 (6 bases). V was trimmed by 2 bases and J by 7 bases, leaving 20 bases between them. The CDR3 runs 16 residues. Looked up from germline, CDR1 is SEHNR and CDR2 is FQNEAQ (reference sequence). The CDR3 bases are TGTGCCAGCAGCTTACAACTCCAGGGGAGTGGGGATGAAGCTTTCTTT. Amino acid sequence: CASSLQLQGSGDEAFF. The full variable domain, rest sourced from reference TRBV7-9 and TRBJ1-1, is DTGVSQNPRHKITKRGQNVTFRCDPISEHNRLYWYRQTLGQGPEFLTYFQNEAQLEKSRLLSDRFSAERPKGSFSTLEIQRTEQGDSAMYLCASSLQLQGSGDEAFFGQGTRLTVV.

The chain couples TRBV30 to TRBJ2-1; 11 bases match TRBD2. The CDR3 is 13 residues long. The germline V gene has CDR1 GTSNPN and CDR2 SVGIG (reference sequence). The chain's CDR3 is CAATSGIGNEQFF. The CDR3 DNA reads TGTGCTGCGACTAGCGGGATAGGGAATGAGCAGTTCTTC.

The J gene is TRBJ1-5, the V gene TRBV29-1; unclear D gene. The CDR3 is 12 amino acids. CDR1 and CDR2 from the germline V gene are SQVTM and ANQGSEA. Trimming cost V 4 bases and J 5 bases, with 9 bases left between them. CDR3 residues: CSVGTADQPQHF. CDR3 nucleotides: TGCAGCGTTGGAACAGCGGATCAGCCCCAGCATTTT.

This clone was observed a handful of times. The chain is built from TRBV4-1 and TRBJ2-2; D is unclear. The CDR3 sequence is 15 residues long. V lost 1 base and J 1 base, leaving 7 bases between the germline ends. Germline CDR1 is MGHRA and CDR2 is YSYEKL. CDR3 DNA sequence: TGCGCCAGCAGCCAAGGTACATTGAACACCGGGGAGCTGTTTTTT. Residues: CASSQGTLNTGELFF.

V usage is TRBV10-2 and J usage is TRBJ2-1; weak D call: TRBD2 (5 bases). Trimming shortened V by 1 base and J by 4 bases, and 11 bases separated the two germline ends. Germline CDR1 reads WSHSY; CDR2 reads SAAADI. The length of the CDR3 is 15 residues. For the CDR3, the DNA is TGCGCCAGCAGTGAGTTGGTCGGGGTATACAATGAGCAGTTCTTC. Amino acid sequence: CASSELVGVYNEQFF.

The J gene is TRBJ1-2, the V gene TRBV9, with D possibly TRBD1 on 6 matching bases. V lost 0 bases, J lost 8 bases, and 14 bases lay in between. This CDR3 has 14 amino acids. Germline values: CDR1 SGDLS, CDR2 YYNGEE. CDR3 loop: CASSVGRGGGGYTF. DNA for the CDR3: TGTGCCAGCAGCGTAGGTAGAGGGGGTGGAGGCTACACCTTC.

Only one count was recorded for this clone. The chain recombines TRBV2 with TRBJ1-6; D remains unclear. CDR3 length: 15 amino acids. Germline V gives CDR1 SNHLY, CDR2 FYNNEI. The germline V and J ends were trimmed by 4 bases and 0 bases, with 7 bases remaining between them. The CDR3 DNA sequence: TGTGCCAGCAGTGCGGGGAGCTCCTATAATTCACCCCTCCACTTT. The encoded protein is CASSAGSSYNSPLHF.

The chain employs TRBV5-4 and TRBJ1-2, with 9 bases aligning to TRBD1. The germline CDR1 and CDR2 sequences are SGHNT and YYREEE (reference sequence). The trim removed 3 bases at V and 4 bases at J, leaving 7 bases unmatched. This CDR3 has 15 residues. The CDR3 loop reads CASSSRDRGIYGYTF. The CDR3 DNA follows: TGTGCCAGCAGCTCGAGAGACAGGGGGATCTATGGCTACACCTTC.

There are a few counts of this clone. The rearrangement uses TRBV4-3 and TRBJ2-2; D is possibly TRBD2 (6 bases). V lost 1 base to trimming and J lost 2 bases, with 11 bases between them. The CDR3 totals 16 residues. From germline, CDR1 is LGHNA and CDR2 YSLEER. The CDR3 loop is CASSQGEAGNTGELFF. The CDR3 DNA follows: TGCGCCAGCAGCCAAGGGGAAGCGGGTAACACCGGGGAGCTGTTTTTT.

This clone was seen once. V usage is TRBV30 and J usage is TRBJ1-6; D unresolved. This CDR3 has 14 amino acids. Germline V gene data show CDR1 as GTSNPN and CDR2 as SVGIG (reference sequence). Trimming left V 4 bases short and J 0 bases short, with 7 bases between. The CDR3: CAWKAGSYNSPLHF. CDR3 coding DNA: TGTGCCTGGAAGGCAGGCTCCTATAATTCACCCCTCCACTTT.

CDR3 sequence: CASSDYYEQYF. The CDR3 DNA follows: TGTGCCAGCAGTGATTACTACGAGCAGTACTTC. This chain joins TRBV25-1 and TRBJ2-7; no firm D call. Germline assignment: CDR1 MGHDK and CDR2 SYGVNS. V was cut by 3 bases and J by 3 bases, with 3 bases left in between. The CDR3 contains 11 residues.